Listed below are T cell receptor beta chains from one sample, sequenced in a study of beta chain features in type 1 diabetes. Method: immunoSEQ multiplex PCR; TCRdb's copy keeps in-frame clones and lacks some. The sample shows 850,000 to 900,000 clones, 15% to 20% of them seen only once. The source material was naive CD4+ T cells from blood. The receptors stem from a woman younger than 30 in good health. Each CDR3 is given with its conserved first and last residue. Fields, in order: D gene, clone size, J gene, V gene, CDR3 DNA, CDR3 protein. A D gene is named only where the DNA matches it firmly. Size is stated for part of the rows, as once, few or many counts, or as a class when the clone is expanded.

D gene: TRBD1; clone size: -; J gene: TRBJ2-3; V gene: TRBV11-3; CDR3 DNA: TGTGCCAGCAGTACCGGACAGGCTAGCACAGATACGCAGTATTTT; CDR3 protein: CASSTGQASTDTQYF
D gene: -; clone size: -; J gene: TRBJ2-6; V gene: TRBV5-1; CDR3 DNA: TGCGCCAGCAGCGCCAGATGGCGTAGCTCTGGGGCCAACGTCCTGACTTTC; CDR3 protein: CASSARWRSSGANVLTF
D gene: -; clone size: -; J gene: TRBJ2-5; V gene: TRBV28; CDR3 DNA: TGTGCCAGCAGCGATGGAGGGGGCCAAGAGACCCAGTACTTC; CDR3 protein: CASSDGGGQETQYF
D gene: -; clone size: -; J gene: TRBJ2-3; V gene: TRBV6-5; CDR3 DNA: TGTGCCAGCAGTTACCAAGCAAGCGGGAGCACAGATACGCAGTATTTT; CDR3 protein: CASSYQASGSTDTQYF
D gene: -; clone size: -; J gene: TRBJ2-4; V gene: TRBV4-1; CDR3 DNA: TGCGCCAGCAGCCAAGCTCCAGGCATACTAGCCAAAAACATTCAGTACTTC; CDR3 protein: CASSQAPGILAKNIQYF
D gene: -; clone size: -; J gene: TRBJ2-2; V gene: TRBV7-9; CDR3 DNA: TGTGCCAGCAGCTTAGCATCTGGGACCGGGGAGCTGTTTTTT; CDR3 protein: CASSLASGTGELFF
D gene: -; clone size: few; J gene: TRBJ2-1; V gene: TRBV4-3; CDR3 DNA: TGCGCCAGCAGCCAAGCAGTAAGGAGTACCTACAATGAGCAGTTCTTC; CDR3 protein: CASSQAVRSTYNEQFF
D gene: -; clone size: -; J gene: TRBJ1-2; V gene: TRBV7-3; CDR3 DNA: TGTGCCAGCAGCTTAGGAGGGAACTATGGCTACACCTTC; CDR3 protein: CASSLGGNYGYTF
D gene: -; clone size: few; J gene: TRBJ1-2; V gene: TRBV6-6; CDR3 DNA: TGTGCCAGCAGTTACTCCTCGAGAAACTATGGCTACACCTTC; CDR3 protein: CASSYSSRNYGYTF
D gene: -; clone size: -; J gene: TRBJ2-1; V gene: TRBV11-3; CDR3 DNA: TGTGCCAGCAGCCTCCGGTGGGATGAGCAGTTCTTC; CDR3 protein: CASSLRWDEQFF
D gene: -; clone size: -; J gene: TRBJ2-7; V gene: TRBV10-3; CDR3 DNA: TGTGCCATCAGTGATTTCGCTTCCTACGAGCAGTACTTC; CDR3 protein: CAISDFASYEQYF
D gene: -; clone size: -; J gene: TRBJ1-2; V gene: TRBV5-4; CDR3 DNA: TGTGCCAGCAGCTTATCTCTCGGGACCGCCCCCGGGGGTGGCTACACCTTC; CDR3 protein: CASSLSLGTAPGGGYTF
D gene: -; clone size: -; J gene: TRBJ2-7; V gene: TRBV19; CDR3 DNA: TGTGCCAGTACCATAGGGACGACAGCAGCCTACGAGCAGTACTTC; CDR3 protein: CASTIGTTAAYEQYF
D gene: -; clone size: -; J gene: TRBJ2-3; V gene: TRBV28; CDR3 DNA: TGTGCCAGCAAAGGTCTAGGGGTGGGCACAGATACGCAGTATTTT; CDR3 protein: CASKGLGVGTDTQYF
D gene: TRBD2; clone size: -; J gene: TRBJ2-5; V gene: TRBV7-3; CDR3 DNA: TGTGCCAGCAGCCTAGGGACTAGCGGGCTTGGGACCCAGTACTTC; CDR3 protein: CASSLGTSGLGTQYF
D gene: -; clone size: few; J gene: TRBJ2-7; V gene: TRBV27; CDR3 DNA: TGTGCCAGCAGTTCCCTGCCTTGGAAAAATACCCACGAGCAGTACTTC; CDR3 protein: CASSSLPWKNTHEQYF
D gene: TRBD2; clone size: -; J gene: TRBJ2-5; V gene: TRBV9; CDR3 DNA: TGTGCCAGCAGCGTAGGACTAGCGGGAGGAGAGACCCAGTACTTC; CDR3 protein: CASSVGLAGGETQYF
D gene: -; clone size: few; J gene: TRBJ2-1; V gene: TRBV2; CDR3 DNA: TGTGCCAGCACTTGGTTAACCTACAATGAGCAGTTCTTC; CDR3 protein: CASTWLTYNEQFF
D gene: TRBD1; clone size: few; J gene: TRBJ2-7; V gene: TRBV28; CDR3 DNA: TGTGCCAGCAGACGCCCGGGACAGGGGGCGCACGAGCAGTACTTC; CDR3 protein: CASRRPGQGAHEQYF
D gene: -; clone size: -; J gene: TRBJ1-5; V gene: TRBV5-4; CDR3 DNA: TGTGCCAGCAGCTTGGATTCTGATCAGCCCCAGCATTTT; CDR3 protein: CASSLDSDQPQHF
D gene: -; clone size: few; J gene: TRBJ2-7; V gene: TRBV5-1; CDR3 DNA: TGCGCCAGCAGCCTTGTCGACACTGGCGTCGAGCAGTACTTC; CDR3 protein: CASSLVDTGVEQYF
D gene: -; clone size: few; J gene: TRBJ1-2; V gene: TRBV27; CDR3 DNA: TGTGCCAGCAGGCCATTCTCCGCGGGCACAGGGCGGGTTAACTATGGCTACACCTTC; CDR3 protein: CASRPFSAGTGRVNYGYTF
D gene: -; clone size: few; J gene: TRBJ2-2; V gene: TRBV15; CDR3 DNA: TGTGCCACCAGCCCGGTGAACACCGGGGAGCTGTTTTTT; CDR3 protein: CATSPVNTGELFF
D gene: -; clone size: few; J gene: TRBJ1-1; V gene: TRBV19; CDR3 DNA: TGTGCCAGTAGCATCGACTATTCTGGCACTGAAGCTTTCTTT; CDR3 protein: CASSIDYSGTEAFF
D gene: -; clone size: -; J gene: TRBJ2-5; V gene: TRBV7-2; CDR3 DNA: TGTGCCAGCAGCTTTTGGGGGGCCCCTGCGGAGGCCCAGTACTTC; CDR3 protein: CASSFWGAPAEAQYF
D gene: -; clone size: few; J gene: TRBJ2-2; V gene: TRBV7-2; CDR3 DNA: TGTGCCAGCAGCTTAATGCGCGGGGACACCGGGGAGCTGTTTTTT; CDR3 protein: CASSLMRGDTGELFF
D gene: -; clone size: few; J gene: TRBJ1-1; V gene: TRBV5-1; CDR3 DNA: TGCGCCAGCAGCAGGGGACGGCGGAACACTGAAGCTTTCTTT; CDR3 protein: CASSRGRRNTEAFF
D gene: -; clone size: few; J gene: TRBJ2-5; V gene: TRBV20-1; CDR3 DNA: TGCAGTGCTAGGGATTCAGAGACCCAGTACTTC; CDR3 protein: CSARDSETQYF
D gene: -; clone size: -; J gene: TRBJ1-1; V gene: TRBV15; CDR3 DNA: TGTGCCACCAGCAGATCCCTGCTTGTGGAAACTGAAGCTTTCTTT; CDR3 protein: CATSRSLLVETEAFF
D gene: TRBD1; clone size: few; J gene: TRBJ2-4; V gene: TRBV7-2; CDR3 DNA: TGTGCCAGCAGTCCGCGTCAGGGGGCCGTCGGAAACATTCAGTACTTC; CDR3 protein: CASSPRQGAVGNIQYF
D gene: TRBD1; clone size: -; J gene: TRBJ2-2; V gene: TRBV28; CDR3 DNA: TGTGCCAGCAGTAACCCGGACAGGCACCTTCCGGAGCTGTTTTTT; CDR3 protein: CASSNPDRHLPELFF
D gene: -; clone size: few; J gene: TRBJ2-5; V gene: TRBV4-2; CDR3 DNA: TGTGCCAGCAGCCAAGAGATCGGGACCCAAGAGACCCAGTACTTC; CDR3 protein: CASSQEIGTQETQYF
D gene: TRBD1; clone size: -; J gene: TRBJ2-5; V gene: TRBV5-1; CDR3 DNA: TGCGCCAGCCAGGGGACAGACCAAGAGACCCAGTACTTC; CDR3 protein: CASQGTDQETQYF
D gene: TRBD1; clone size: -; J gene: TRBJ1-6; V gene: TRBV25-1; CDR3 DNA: TGTGCCAGCAGCGAACAGGGGGCCTCCGATTCACCCCTCCACTTT; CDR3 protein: CASSEQGASDSPLHF
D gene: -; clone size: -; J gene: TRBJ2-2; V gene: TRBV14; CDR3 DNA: TGTGCCAGCAGCCTACAAGGGACCGGGGAGCTGTTTTTT; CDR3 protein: CASSLQGTGELFF
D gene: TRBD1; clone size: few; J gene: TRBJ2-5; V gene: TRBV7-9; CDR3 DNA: TGTGCCAGCAGCTCGACAGGGGAGACCCAGTACTTC; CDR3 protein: CASSSTGETQYF
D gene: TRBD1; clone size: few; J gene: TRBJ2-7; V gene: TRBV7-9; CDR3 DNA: TGTGCCAGCAGCTTAGGCGTCCTCAGGCCGGGACAGGGTAGCTACGAGCAGTACTTC; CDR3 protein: CASSLGVLRPGQGSYEQYF
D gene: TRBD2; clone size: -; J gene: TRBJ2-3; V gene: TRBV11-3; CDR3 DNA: TGTGCCAGCAGCGTGACTAGCGGGTCTGATACGCAGTATTTT; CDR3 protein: CASSVTSGSDTQYF
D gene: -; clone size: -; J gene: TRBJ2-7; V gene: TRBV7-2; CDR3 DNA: TGTGCCAGCAGCCCCTCGGCGGGACCTTCCTACGAGCAGTACTTC; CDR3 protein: CASSPSAGPSYEQYF
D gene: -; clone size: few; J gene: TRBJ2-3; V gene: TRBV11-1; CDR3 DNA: TGTGCCAGCAGCTTAAACGTCAGATCAGATACGCAGTATTTT; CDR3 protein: CASSLNVRSDTQYF
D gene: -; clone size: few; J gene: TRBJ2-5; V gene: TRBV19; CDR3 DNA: TGTGCCAGCGACGGGGTAGCGGATCAAGAGACCCAGTACTTC; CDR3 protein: CASDGVADQETQYF
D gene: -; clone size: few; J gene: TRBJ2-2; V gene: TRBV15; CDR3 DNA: TGTGCCACCAGCAGAGATGTGGGGGCGAACACCGGGGAGCTGTTTTTT; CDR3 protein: CATSRDVGANTGELFF
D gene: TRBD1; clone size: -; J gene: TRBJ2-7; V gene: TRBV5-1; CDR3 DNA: TGCGCCAGCAGCATCAGACAGGGGCGGCTGGTGTACGAGCAGTACTTC; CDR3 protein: CASSIRQGRLVYEQYF
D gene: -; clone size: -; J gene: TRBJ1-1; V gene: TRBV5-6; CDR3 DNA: TGTGCCAGCAGCGCAGTCAGGGGAACTGAAGCTTTCTTT; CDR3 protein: CASSAVRGTEAFF
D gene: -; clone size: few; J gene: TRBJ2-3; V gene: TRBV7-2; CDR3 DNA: TGTGCCAGCAGCTTTCAAGTGCGCTATGATAATACGCAGTATTTT; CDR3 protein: CASSFQVRYDNTQYF
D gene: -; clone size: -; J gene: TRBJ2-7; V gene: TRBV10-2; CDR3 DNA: TGCGCCACCTCAGGGGCAGTCTACGAGCAGTACTTC; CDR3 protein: CATSGAVYEQYF
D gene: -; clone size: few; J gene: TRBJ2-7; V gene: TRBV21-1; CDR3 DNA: TGTGCCAGCAGCAAAGTTAGAGATTTCTACGAGCAGTACTTC; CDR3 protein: CASSKVRDFYEQYF
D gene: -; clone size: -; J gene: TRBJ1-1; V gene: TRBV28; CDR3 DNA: TGTGCCAGCAGTTTGTACACTGAAGCTTTCTTT; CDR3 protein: CASSLYTEAFF
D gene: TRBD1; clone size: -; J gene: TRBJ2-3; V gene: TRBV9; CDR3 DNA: TGTGCCAGCAGCGCACAGGGGTCAGCAGATACGCAGTATTTT; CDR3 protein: CASSAQGSADTQYF
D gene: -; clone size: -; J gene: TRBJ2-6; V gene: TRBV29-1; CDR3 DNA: TGCAGCGTTTCGGGGTCTGGGGCCAACGTCCTGACTTTC; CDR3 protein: CSVSGSGANVLTF
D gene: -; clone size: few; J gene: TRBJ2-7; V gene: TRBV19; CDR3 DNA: TGTGCCAGTAGTGCGACAGTGTCTTGGGAAGAGCAGTACTTC; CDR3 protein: CASSATVSWEEQYF
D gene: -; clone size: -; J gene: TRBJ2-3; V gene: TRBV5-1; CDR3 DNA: TGCGCCAGCAGCTTGTTCCGCGGGGGCAGCACAGATACGCAGTATTTT; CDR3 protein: CASSLFRGGSTDTQYF
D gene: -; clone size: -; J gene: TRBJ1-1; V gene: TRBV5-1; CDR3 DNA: TGCGCCAGCAGCTTGGGGGTGAGCCTCACTGAAGCTTTCTTT; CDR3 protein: CASSLGVSLTEAFF
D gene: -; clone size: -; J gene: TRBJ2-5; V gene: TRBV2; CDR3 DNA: TGTGCCAGCAGTGAACTTAGGGGGACCCAGTACTTC; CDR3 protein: CASSELRGTQYF
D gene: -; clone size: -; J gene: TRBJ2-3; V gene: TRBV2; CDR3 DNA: TGTGCCAGCAGTGTAAGGAAAACCGGCACAGATACGCAGTATTTC; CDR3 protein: CASSVRKTGTDTQYF
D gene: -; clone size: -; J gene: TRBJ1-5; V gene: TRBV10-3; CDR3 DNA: TGTGCCATCAGTGAGTCGATCGTACAGCCCCAGCATTTT; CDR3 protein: CAISESIVQPQHF
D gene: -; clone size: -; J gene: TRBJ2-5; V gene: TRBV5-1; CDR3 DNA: TGCGCCAGCAGCCCCAACGGACAGAAGCCCCAAGAGACCCAGTACTTC; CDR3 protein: CASSPNGQKPQETQYF
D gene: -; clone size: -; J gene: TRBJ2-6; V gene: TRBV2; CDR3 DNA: TGTGCCAGCAGTGGGCCGAGACAGGACTGGTCTGGGGCCAACGTCCTGACTTTC; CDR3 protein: CASSGPRQDWSGANVLTF